The 8 T cell receptor beta chains below come from one sample, sequenced in a study of T cells in localized non-small cell lung cancer. Assay: immunoSEQ multiplex PCR; the TCRdb copy retains only in-frame clones and omits some. The sample includes approximately 12,000 clones, over 75% of them seen just once. Here the sequenced sample was peripheral blood, taken before any cancer treatment. The origin of the receptors is a male donor aged 60 or over with stage I lung adenocarcinoma.

This sequence joins TRBV19 and TRBJ1-6; 11 bases fit TRBD1. V lost 6 bases, J lost 9 bases, and 7 bases stayed unmatched. This CDR3 contains 15 residues. CDR1 and CDR2 (germline): LNHDA, SQIVND (reference sequence). In DNA form, the CDR3 reads TGTGCCAGTAGATACGGACAGGGGGCGGTTTCACCCCTCCACTTT. It yields the protein CASRYGQGAVSPLHF.

This clone was detected once. The V gene is TRBV5-1, the J gene TRBJ2-1; 7 bases agree with TRBD2. The CDR3 spans 16 residues. Germline lookup yields CDR1 SGHRS and CDR2 YFSETQ. V trimming: 5 bases; J trimming: 0 bases; junction bases outside the gene matches: 8. The CDR3 spells CASRPGRESSYNEQFF. CDR3 nucleotides: TGCGCCAGCAGACCCGGGCGGGAGAGCTCCTACAATGAGCAGTTCTTC.

The chain joins TRBV5-1 to TRBJ2-1; D might be TRBD1 or TRBD2, each matching 5 bases. The germline V gene encodes CDR1 SGHRS and CDR2 YFSETQ. The V end was cut by 0 bases, the J end by 7 bases, with 5 bases between. This CDR3 has 12 amino acids. This CDR3 is CASSLGGNEQFF. The CDR3 DNA is TGCGCCAGCAGCTTGGGGGGGAATGAGCAGTTCTTC.

The chain joins TRBV27 to TRBJ2-2, with a tentative D call TRBD2 (6 bases). Germline values: CDR1 MNHEY, CDR2 SMNVEV (reference sequence). The CDR3 runs to 15 residues. Trimming shortened V by 4 bases and J by 5 bases, and 14 bases separated the two germline ends. The CDR3 sequence: CASSSRLVGTGELFF. The CDR3 bases are TGTGCCAGCAGTTCAAGACTAGTAGGTACCGGGGAGCTGTTTTTT.

The J gene is TRBJ1-1, the V gene TRBV15, with a tentative D call TRBD1 (6 bases). This CDR3 has 15 residues. The ends were cut back, 1 base at V and 4 bases at J, with 13 bases in the middle. In germline, CDR1 is LNHNV, CDR2 YYDKDF (reference sequence). The CDR3 sequence is CATSRVAGAGTEAFF. CDR3 DNA: TGTGCCACCAGCAGAGTAGCAGGGGCAGGCACTGAAGCTTTCTTT.

This chain connects TRBV27 to TRBJ2-3; D uncertain. From germline, CDR1 is MNHEY and CDR2 SMNVEV (reference sequence). Between the trimmed V and J ends, which lost 5 bases and 0 bases, there was a span of 12 bases. This CDR3 contains 15 residues. In DNA, the CDR3 is TGTGCCAGCAGTGACTTCGGCCGTAGCACAGATACGCAGTATTTT. It encodes CASSDFGRSTDTQYF.

This sequence joins TRBV7-8 and TRBJ2-7; 7 nucleotides line up with TRBD1. V dropped 4 bases and J dropped 1; count of bases not matched to a gene: 7. The CDR3 loop spans 15 amino acids. Germline CDR1 reads SGHVS; CDR2 reads FQNEAQ. CDR3 in amino acids: CASSYVGDSSYEQYF. Written as DNA, the CDR3 is TGTGCCAGCAGCTACGTTGGGGACAGTTCCTACGAGCAGTACTTC.

Comment on this clone: The junction shows a germline mismatch at one end, possibly a read error. This chain joins TRBV7-2 and TRBJ2-2; 7 bases are a match to TRBD1. This CDR3 is 16 amino acids long. CDR1 is SGHTA, CDR2 FQGNSA, per germline. CDR3 sequence: CASSVAHGRGTGELFF. The DNA for the CDR3 is TGTGCCAGCAGCGTAGCGCATGGCAGGGGGACCGGGGAGCTGTTTTTT.